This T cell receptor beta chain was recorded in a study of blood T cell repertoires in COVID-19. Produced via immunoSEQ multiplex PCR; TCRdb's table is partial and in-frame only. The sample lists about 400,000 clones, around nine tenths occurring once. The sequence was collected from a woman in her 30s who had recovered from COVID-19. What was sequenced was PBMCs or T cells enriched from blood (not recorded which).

CDR3 sequence (DNA): TGTGCCAGCAGTGATCAGACAGGGAACTACGAGCAGTACTTC. It encodes CASSDQTGNYEQYF. The V call is TRBV6-1, the J call TRBJ2-7, with 7 bases aligning to TRBD1. Unmatched junction bases numbered 5, after V lost 3 bases and J lost 3 bases. The germline gives CDR1 MNHNS, CDR2 SASEGT. The CDR3 has 14 amino acids.